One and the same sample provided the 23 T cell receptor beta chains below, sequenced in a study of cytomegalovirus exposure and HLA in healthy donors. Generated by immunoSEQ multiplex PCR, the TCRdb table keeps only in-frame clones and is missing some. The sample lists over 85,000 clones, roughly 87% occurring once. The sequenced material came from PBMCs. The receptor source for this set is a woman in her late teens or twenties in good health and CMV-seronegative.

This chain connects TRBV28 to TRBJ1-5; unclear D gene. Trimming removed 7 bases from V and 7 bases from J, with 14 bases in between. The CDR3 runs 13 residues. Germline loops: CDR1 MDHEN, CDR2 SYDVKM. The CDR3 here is CASTPGFGQPQHF. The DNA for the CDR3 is TGTGCCAGCACCCCCGGCTTCGGGCAGCCCCAGCATTTT.

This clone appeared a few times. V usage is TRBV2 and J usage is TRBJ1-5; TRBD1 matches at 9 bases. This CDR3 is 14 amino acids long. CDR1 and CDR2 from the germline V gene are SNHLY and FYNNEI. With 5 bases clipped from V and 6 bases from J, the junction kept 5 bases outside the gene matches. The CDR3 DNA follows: TGTGCCAGCAGTTCCCGGGACAGGGCTCAGCCCCAGCATTTT. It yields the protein CASSSRDRAQPQHF.

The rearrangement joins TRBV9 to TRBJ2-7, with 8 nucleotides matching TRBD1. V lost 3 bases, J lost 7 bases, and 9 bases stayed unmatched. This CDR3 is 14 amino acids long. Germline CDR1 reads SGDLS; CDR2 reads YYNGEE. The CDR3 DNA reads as TGTGCCAGCAGCGCCGGACAGGGCGGACGGGAGCAGTACTTC. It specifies CASSAGQGGREQYF. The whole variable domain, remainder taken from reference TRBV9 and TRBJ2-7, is DSGVTQTPKHLITATGQRVTLRCSPRSGDLSVYWYQQSLDQGLQFLIQYYNGEERAKGNILERFSAQQFPDLHSELNLSSLELGDSALYFCASSAGQGGREQYFGPGTRLTVT.

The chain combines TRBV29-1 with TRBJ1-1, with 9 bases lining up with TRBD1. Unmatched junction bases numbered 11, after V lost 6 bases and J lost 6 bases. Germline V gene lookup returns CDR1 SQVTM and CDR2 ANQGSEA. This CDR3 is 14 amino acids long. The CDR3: CSVVRDREEAEAFF. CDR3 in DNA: TGCAGCGTCGTCCGGGACAGGGAAGAGGCTGAAGCTTTCTTT. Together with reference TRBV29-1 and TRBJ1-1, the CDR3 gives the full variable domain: SAVISQKPSRDICQRGTSLTIQCQVDSQVTMMFWYRQQPGQSLTLIATANQGSEATYESGFVIDKFPISRPNLTFSTLTVSNMSPEDSSIYLCSVVRDREEAEAFFGQGTRLTVV.

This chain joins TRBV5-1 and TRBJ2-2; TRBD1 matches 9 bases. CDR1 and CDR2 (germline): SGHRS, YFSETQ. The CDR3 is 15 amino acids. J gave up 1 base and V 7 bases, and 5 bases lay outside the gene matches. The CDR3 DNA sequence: TGCGCCAGCCTACAGGGGGCCTGGAACACCGGGGAGCTGTTTTTT. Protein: CASLQGAWNTGELFF. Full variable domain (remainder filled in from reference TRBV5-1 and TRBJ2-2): KAGVTQTPRYLIKTRGQQVTLSCSPISGHRSVSWYQQTPGQGLQFLFEYFSETQRNKGNFPGRFSGRQFSNSRSEMNVSTLELGDSALYLCASLQGAWNTGELFFGEGSRLTVL.

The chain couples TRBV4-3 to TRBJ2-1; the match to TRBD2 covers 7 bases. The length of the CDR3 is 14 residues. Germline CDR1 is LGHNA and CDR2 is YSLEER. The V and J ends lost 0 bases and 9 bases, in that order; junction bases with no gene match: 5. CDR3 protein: CASSQDPSGAEQFF. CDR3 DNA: TGCGCCAGCAGCCAAGATCCTAGCGGTGCTGAGCAGTTCTTC.

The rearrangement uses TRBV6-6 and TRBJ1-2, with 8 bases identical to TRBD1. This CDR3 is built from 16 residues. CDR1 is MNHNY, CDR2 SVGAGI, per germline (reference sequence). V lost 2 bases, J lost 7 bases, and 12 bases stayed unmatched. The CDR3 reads CASSYASQGAAGGYTF. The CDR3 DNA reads TGTGCCAGCAGTTACGCGTCCCAGGGGGCGGCGGGTGGCTACACCTTC.

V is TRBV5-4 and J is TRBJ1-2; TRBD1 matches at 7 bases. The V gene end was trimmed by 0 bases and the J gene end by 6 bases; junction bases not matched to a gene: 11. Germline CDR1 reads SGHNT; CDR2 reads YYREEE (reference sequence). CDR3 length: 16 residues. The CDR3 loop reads CASSLVGQGGLDGYTF. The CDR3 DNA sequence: TGTGCCAGCAGCTTGGTAGGGCAGGGGGGATTGGATGGCTACACCTTC.

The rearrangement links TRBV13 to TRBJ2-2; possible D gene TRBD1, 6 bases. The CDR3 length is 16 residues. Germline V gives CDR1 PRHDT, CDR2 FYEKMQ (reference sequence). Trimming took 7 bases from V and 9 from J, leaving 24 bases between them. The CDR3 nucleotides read TGTGCCAGCACCCTCTTGACGGCAGGGGTTGGCCGGGAGCTGTTTTTT. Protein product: CASTLLTAGVGRELFF. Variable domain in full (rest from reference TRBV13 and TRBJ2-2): AAGVIQSPRHLIKEKRETATLKCYPIPRHDTVYWYQQGPGQDPQFLISFYEKMQSDKGSIPDRFSAQQFSDYHSELNMSSLELGDSALYFCASTLLTAGVGRELFFGEGSRLTVL.

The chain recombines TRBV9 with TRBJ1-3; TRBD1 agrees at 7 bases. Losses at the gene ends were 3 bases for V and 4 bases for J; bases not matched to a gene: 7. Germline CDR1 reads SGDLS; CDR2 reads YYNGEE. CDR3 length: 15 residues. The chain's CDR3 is CASSAEGARGNTIYF. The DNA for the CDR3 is TGTGCCAGCAGCGCCGAGGGGGCGCGAGGAAACACCATATATTTT. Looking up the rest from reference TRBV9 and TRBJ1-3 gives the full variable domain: DSGVTQTPKHLITATGQRVTLRCSPRSGDLSVYWYQQSLDQGLQFLIQYYNGEERAKGNILERFSAQQFPDLHSELNLSSLELGDSALYFCASSAEGARGNTIYFGEGSWLTVV.

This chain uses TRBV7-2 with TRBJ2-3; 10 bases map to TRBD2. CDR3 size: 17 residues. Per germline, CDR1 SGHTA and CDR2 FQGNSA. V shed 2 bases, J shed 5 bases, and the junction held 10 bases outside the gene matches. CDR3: CASSLLLAGIQGDTQYF. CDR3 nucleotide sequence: TGTGCCAGCAGCTTATTACTAGCGGGGATCCAGGGAGATACGCAGTATTTT.

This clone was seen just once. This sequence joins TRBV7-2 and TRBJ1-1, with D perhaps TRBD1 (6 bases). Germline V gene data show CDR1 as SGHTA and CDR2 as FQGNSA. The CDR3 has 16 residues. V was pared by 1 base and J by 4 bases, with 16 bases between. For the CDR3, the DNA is TGTGCCAGCAGCTTAGTGAGTCGGGGGGCGCGCACTGAAGCTTTCTTT. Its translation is CASSLVSRGARTEAFF.

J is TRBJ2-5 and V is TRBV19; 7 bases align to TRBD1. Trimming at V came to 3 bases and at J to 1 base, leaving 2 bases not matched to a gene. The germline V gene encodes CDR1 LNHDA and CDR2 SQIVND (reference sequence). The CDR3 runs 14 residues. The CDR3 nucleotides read TGTGCCAGTAGTATTACAGGGGTCCAAGAGACCCAGTACTTC. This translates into CASSITGVQETQYF.

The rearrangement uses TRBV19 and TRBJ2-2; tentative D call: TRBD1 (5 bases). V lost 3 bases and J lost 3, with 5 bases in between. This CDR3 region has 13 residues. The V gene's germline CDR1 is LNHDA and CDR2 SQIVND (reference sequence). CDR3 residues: CASSMTDTGELFF. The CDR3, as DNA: TGTGCCAGTAGTATGACAGACACCGGGGAGCTGTTTTTT. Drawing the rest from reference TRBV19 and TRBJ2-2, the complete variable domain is DGGITQSPKYLFRKEGQNVTLSCEQNLNHDAMYWYRQDPGQGLRLIYYSQIVNDFQKGDIAEGYSVSREKKESFPLTVTSAQKNPTAFYLCASSMTDTGELFFGEGSRLTVL.

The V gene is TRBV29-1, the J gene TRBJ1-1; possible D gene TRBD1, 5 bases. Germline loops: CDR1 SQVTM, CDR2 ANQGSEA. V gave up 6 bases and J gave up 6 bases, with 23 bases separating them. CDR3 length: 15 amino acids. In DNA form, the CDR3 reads TGCAGCGTCACAAAGGGCAGGGTCTTTTCCGCTGAAGCTTTCTTT. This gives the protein CSVTKGRVFSAEAFF.

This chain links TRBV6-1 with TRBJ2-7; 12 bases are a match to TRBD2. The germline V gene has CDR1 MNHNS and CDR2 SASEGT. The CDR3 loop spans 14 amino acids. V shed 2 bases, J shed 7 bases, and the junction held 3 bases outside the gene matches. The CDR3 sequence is CASSETSGGSEQYF. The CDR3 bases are TGTGCCAGCAGTGAAACTAGCGGGGGGAGTGAGCAGTACTTC.

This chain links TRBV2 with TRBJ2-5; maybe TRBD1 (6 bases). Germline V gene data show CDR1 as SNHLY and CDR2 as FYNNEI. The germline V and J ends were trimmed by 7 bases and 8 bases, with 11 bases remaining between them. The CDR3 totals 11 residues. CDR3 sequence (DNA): TGTGCCAGCACACAGGGATCAACCCAGTACTTC. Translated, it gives CASTQGSTQYF.

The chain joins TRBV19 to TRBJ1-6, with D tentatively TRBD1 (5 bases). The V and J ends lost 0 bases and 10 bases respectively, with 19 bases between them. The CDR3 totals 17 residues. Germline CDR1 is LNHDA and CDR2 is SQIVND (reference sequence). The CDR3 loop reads CASSIDTIRGVGSPLHF. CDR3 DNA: TGTGCCAGTAGTATAGATACCATTAGGGGTGTAGGATCACCCCTCCACTTT.

CDR3 DNA sequence: TGTGCCAGCAGTGGAGGACTAGCGGGGGGTATCACCTACAATGAGCAGTTCTTC. Translating it yields CASSGGLAGGITYNEQFF. The gene calls are TRBV6-1 and TRBJ2-1, with 14 nucleotides matching TRBD2. Germline V gene sequence: CDR1 MNHNS, CDR2 SASEGT. The ends lost 4 bases at V and 2 bases at J; junction bases unmatched: 7. This CDR3 comprises 18 residues.

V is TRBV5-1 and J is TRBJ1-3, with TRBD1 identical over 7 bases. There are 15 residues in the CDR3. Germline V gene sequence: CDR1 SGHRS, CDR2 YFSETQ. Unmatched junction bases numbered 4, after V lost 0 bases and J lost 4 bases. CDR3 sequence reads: CASSLGTGEGNTIYF. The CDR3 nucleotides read TGCGCCAGCAGCTTGGGTACAGGGGAAGGAAACACCATATATTTT.

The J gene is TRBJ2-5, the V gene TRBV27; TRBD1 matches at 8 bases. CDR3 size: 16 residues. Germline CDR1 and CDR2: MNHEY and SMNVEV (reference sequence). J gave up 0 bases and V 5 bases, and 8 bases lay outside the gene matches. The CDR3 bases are TGTGCCAGCAGTCCGTGGGGGACAGGTGACCAAGAGACCCAGTACTTC. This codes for CASSPWGTGDQETQYF.

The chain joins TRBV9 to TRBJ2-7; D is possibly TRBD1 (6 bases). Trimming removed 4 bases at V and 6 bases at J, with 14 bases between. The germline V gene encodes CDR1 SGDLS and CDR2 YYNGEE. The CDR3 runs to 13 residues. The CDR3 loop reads CASSPMGAGEQYF. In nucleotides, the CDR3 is TGTGCCAGCAGCCCCATGGGGGCGGGCGAGCAGTACTTC. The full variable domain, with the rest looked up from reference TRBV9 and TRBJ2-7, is DSGVTQTPKHLITATGQRVTLRCSPRSGDLSVYWYQQSLDQGLQFLIQYYNGEERAKGNILERFSAQQFPDLHSELNLSSLELGDSALYFCASSPMGAGEQYFGPGTRLTVT.

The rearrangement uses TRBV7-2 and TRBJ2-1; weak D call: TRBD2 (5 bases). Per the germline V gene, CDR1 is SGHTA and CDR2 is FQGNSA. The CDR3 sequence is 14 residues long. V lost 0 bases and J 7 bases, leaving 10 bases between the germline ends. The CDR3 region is CASSLARAGNEQFF. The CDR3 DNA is TGTGCCAGCAGCTTAGCGCGGGCCGGAAATGAGCAGTTCTTC.